Listed below are T cell receptor beta chains from one sample, sequenced in a study of blood T cell repertoires in COVID-19. Using immunoSEQ multiplex PCR, the repertoire was profiled, and TCRdb retains in-frame clones only, with some absent. In the table there are about 160,000 clones, roughly 82% of which are singletons. The sample taken for sequencing was peripheral blood. These receptors originate from a woman aged 40 to 55 with COVID-19, enrolled during active disease. Each CDR3 is given with its conserved first and last residue. D genes are given only for firm matches.

d_gene	v_gene	j_gene	CDR3aa	CDR3nt
TRBD1	TRBV10-3	TRBJ1-2	CAISELRPGGGYTF	TGTGCCATCAGTGAGTTGAGGCCAGGGGGCGGCTACACCTTC
TRBD1	TRBV6-4	TRBJ2-1	CASSRGSTGVDNEQFF	TGTGCCAGCAGTAGGGGGAGTACAGGGGTGGACAATGAGCAGTTCTTC
NA	TRBV6-5	TRBJ2-1	CASSTIDNEQFF	TGTGCCAGCAGTACTATCGACAATGAGCAGTTCTTC
TRBD2	TRBV5-1	TRBJ2-2	CASSLVAGEGTGELFF	TGCGCCAGCAGCTTGGTGGCGGGAGAAGGAACCGGGGAGCTGTTTTTT
NA	TRBV29-1	TRBJ2-1	CSVEGAPPSYNEQFF	TGCAGCGTTGAAGGAGCTCCCCCCTCCTACAATGAGCAGTTCTTC
NA	TRBV29-1	TRBJ1-3	CSVQSQNTIYF	TGCAGCGTTCAATCGCAGAACACCATATATTTT
TRBD2	TRBV7-3	TRBJ2-1	CASSHLAGTVDEQFF	TGTGCCAGCAGCCACCTAGCGGGAACTGTCGATGAGCAGTTCTTC
TRBD2	TRBV27	TRBJ2-7	CASSLGGSYEQYF	TGTGCCAGCAGTTTGGGCGGGAGCTACGAGCAGTACTTC
TRBD2	TRBV7-2	TRBJ2-1	CASSLVSSGRRVNEQFF	TGTGCCAGCAGCTTAGTTTCTAGCGGGAGGAGGGTCAATGAGCAGTTCTTC
TRBD1	TRBV14	TRBJ1-6	CASSQVSGGGNSPLHF	TGTGCCAGCAGCCAAGTTTCAGGGGGCGGGAATTCACCCCTCCACTTT